These 25 T cell receptor beta chains originate from one sample sequenced in a study of human CD8 memory T cell subsets. Researchers made TCR beta libraries via UMI-labeled 5' RACE. TCRdb reprocessed the 5' RACE reads, with one entry per CDR3 protein and no DNA. Its table lists 9,000 to 15,000 distinct CDR3 sequences. Sample: CD8+ T cells from PBMCs. The receptors were sampled from a human donor in good health.

The chain employs TRBV7-2 and TRBJ2-2. CDR1 and CDR2 (germline): SGHTA, FQGNSA. This CDR3 is 12 amino acids long. CDR3 residues: CASSLWNGELFF.

The chain is built from TRBV27 and TRBJ1-1. Germline V gene data show CDR1 as MNHEY and CDR2 as SMNVEV (reference sequence). This CDR3 region has 12 residues. The CDR3: CASRQGGRGAFF.

V gene TRBV7-9 combines with J gene TRBJ2-3; with no DNA, the TCRdb D assignment of TRBD1 cannot be verified. This CDR3 is built from 14 residues. The germline CDR1 and CDR2 sequences are SEHNR and FQNEAQ (reference sequence). CDR3 region: CASSLTGGADTQYF.

The chain links TRBV7-6 to TRBJ2-1; the TCRdb call, TRBD1, lacks DNA for checking. The germline V gene encodes CDR1 SGHVS and CDR2 FNYEAQ. The CDR3 has 13 amino acids. CDR3 protein: CASSSSPGDEQFF.

CDR3 residues: CASSLYTSGRFGADTQYF. The chain joins TRBV12-3 or TRBV12-4 to TRBJ2-3; the D call of TRBD2 rests on TCRdb alone, since no DNA is present to check it. The CDR3 length is 18 residues.

This rearrangement joins TRBV7-2 to TRBJ2-1; TCRdb's D gene call, TRBD1, goes unchecked for lack of DNA. From germline, CDR1 is SGHTA and CDR2 FQGNSA. The CDR3 extends over 16 amino acids. CDR3 amino acids: CASRLIGGGLEDEQFF.

This chain links TRBV7-2 with TRBJ2-7; TCRdb's assignment of TRBD1 cannot be checked, as there is no DNA. The length of the CDR3 is 15 residues. CDR1 is SGHTA and CDR2 is FQGNSA in the germline V gene. CDR3 region: CASSLWGTGSYEQYF.

The chain joins TRBV30 to TRBJ1-1. Germline-derived CDR1 and CDR2 are GTSNPN and SVGIG (reference sequence). The CDR3 consists of 15 residues. CDR3 in amino acids: CAWSVPGRVNTEAFF.

This chain connects TRBV12-3 or TRBV12-4 to TRBJ1-3; TCRdb calls TRBD1, which cannot be checked without DNA. CDR3 length equals 13 residues. The CDR3 loop reads CASSTGSGNTIYF.

The genes are TRBV6-5 and TRBJ1-6. From germline, CDR1 is MNHEY and CDR2 SVGAGI. The length of the CDR3 is 15 residues. The CDR3 sequence is CASSYVTGPNSPLHF.

V usage is TRBV6-2 or TRBV6-3 and J usage is TRBJ2-1; there is no DNA to check the TCRdb D call of TRBD2. Germline V CDR1 and CDR2: MNHEY, SVGEGT. The CDR3 runs 15 residues. CDR3 protein: CASSYGLAEYNEQFF.

Its frequency marks this clonotype as medium-sized. The CDR3 sequence is CASSQDYGTSYEQYF. J is TRBJ2-7 and V is TRBV14. The CDR3 covers 15 residues. Germline values: CDR1 SGHDN, CDR2 FVKESK.

V and J are TRBV4-3 and TRBJ2-3; TCRdb selects TRBD1, and the lack of DNA leaves this call unchecked. Germline V CDR1 and CDR2: LGHNA, YSLEER. This CDR3 contains 16 residues. This CDR3 is CASSQDKAGLGDTQYF.

This rearrangement joins TRBV9 to TRBJ2-3; TCRdb indicates TRBD2, and absent DNA this call remains unverified. The CDR3 sequence is 18 residues long. CDR1 is SGDLS and CDR2 is YYNGEE in the germline V gene. The CDR3 loop is CASSDPGLAGISTDTQYF.

The genes are TRBV11-2 and TRBJ2-7. CDR1 is SGHAT, CDR2 FQNNGV, per germline. The CDR3 covers 14 residues. This CDR3 is CASSLGEIPHEQYF.

The gene calls are TRBV27 and TRBJ2-2; TCRdb calls TRBD1, which cannot be checked without DNA. In germline, CDR1 is MNHEY, CDR2 SMNVEV (reference sequence). The CDR3 totals 13 residues. CDR3 loop: CASSFGGNGELFF.

V and J are TRBV27 and TRBJ2-3; TCRdb designates TRBD2, a call that cannot be tested without DNA. Germline V gene data show CDR1 as MNHEY and CDR2 as SMNVEV (reference sequence). The CDR3 consists of 15 residues. Here the CDR3 reads CASSSWDLTTDTQYF.

The chain uses TRBV6-5 and TRBJ2-7; the TCRdb D gene call, TRBD1, has no DNA to confirm it. The CDR3 is 14 residues long. The germline gives CDR1 MNHEY, CDR2 SVGAGI. The CDR3 sequence: CASSWTGGGYEQYF.

The V call is TRBV2, the J call TRBJ1-1; TCRdb selects TRBD1, and the lack of DNA leaves this call unchecked. Looked up from germline, CDR1 is SNHLY and CDR2 is FYNNEI. The CDR3 is made up of 13 amino acids. The CDR3 spells CASSDGGNTEAFF. The full variable domain, its missing parts supplied by reference TRBV2 and TRBJ1-1, is EPEVTQTPSHQVTQMGQEVILRCVPISNHLYFYWYRQILGQKVEFLVSFYNNEISEKSEIFDDQFSVERPDGSNFTLKIRSTKLEDSAMYFCASSDGGNTEAFFGQGTRLTVV.

This chain connects TRBV9 to TRBJ2-1; the TCRdb D gene call, TRBD2, has no DNA to confirm it. This CDR3 contains 20 residues. Germline V lookup: CDR1 SGDLS, CDR2 YYNGEE. The CDR3 region is CASSVAFGGFTGLVKNEQFF.

The chain is built from TRBV7-9 and TRBJ2-1; TCRdb's D call, TRBD1, is unchecked because there is no DNA. Looked up from germline, CDR1 is SEHNR and CDR2 is FQNEAQ (reference sequence). CDR3 length equals 12 residues. The CDR3 reads CASSYRTGEQFF.

This chain joins TRBV6-2 or TRBV6-3 and TRBJ1-2. The CDR3 length is 14 residues. Germline CDR1 reads MNHEY; CDR2 reads SVGEGT. This CDR3 is CASSKLVSNYGYTF.

The chain combines TRBV14 with TRBJ2-4; absent DNA, TCRdb's TRBD1 call cannot be checked. Germline V gene lookup returns CDR1 SGHDN and CDR2 FVKESK. This CDR3 is 13 amino acids long. CDR3 region: CASSHSWGNIQYF.

This rearrangement joins TRBV7-8 to TRBJ2-7; TCRdb designates TRBD1, a call that cannot be tested without DNA. In germline, CDR1 is SGHVS, CDR2 FQNEAQ. This CDR3 region has 14 residues. The CDR3 is CASTNRDGAYEQYF.

The gene calls are TRBV5-1 and TRBJ2-7; as DNA is missing, the TRBD2 call by TCRdb cannot be tested. The germline CDR1 and CDR2 sequences are SGHRS and YFSETQ. The CDR3 loop spans 15 amino acids. Here the CDR3 reads CASSFLAGDGYEQYF. The whole variable domain, filled in from reference TRBV5-1 and TRBJ2-7, reads KAGVTQTPRYLIKTRGQQVTLSCSPISGHRSVSWYQQTPGQGLQFLFEYFSETQRNKGNFPGRFSGRQFSNSRSEMNVSTLELGDSALYLCASSFLAGDGYEQYFGPGTRLTVT.